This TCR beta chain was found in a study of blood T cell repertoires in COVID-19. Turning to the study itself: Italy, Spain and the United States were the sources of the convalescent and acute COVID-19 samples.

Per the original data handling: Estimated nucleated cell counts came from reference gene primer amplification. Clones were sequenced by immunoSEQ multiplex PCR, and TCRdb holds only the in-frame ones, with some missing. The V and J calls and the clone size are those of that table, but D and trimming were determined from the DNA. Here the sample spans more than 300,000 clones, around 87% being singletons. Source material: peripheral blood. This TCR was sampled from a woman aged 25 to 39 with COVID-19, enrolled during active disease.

The CDR3 DNA sequence: TGCGCCAGCAGCCCTGGCCACACCGGGGAGCTGTTTTTT. It codes for CASSPGHTGELFF. The V gene is TRBV5-1, the J gene TRBJ2-2; the D is unclear. Germline loops: CDR1 SGHRS, CDR2 YFSETQ. This CDR3 has 13 residues. V was trimmed by 4 bases and J by 3 bases, leaving 7 bases between them.